Listed below are T cell receptor beta chains from one sample, sequenced in a study of shared clonotypes between healthy human individuals. The protocol was immunoSEQ multiplex PCR, while the TCRdb copy is restricted to in-frame clones and leaves out a portion. The sample holds roughly 2.5 million clones, approximately 94% seen once. Material: naive CD4+ T cells sorted from blood. The source of these receptors is a man in his late teens or twenties in good health. The CDR3 runs from the conserved cysteine through the conserved F or W. The order of the fields is V gene, D gene, J gene, clone size, CDR3 DNA, CDR3 protein. D genes are given only for firm matches. Clone size is given for some rows only: seen once, a few or many times, or a class if the clone is expanded.

TRBV11-2,.,TRBJ1-4,.,TGTGCCAGCAGCCCACGGGCCTCTAAAAAACTGTTTTTT,CASSPRASKKLFF
TRBV5-1,.,TRBJ1-3,.,TGCGCCAGCAGCTTACAGGGAGGTGGAAACACCATATATTTT,CASSLQGGGNTIYF
TRBV2,.,TRBJ2-3,.,TGTGCCAGCATCAAGACGGGGAGCCCAGATACGCAGTATTTT,CASIKTGSPDTQYF
TRBV10-3,TRBD2,TRBJ2-3,.,TGTGCCTCAAGGGCTAGCGGGGATAGCACAGATACGCAGTATTTT,CASRASGDSTDTQYF
TRBV19,TRBD1,TRBJ2-7,.,TGTGCCAGTAGCTCGGAAGACAGGGGGTCCTACGAGCAGTACTTC,CASSSEDRGSYEQYF
TRBV4-1,TRBD1,TRBJ1-1,few,TGCGCCAGCAGCCAAGTTCACAGGGGGCCTGAAGCTTTCTTT,CASSQVHRGPEAFF
TRBV5-6,TRBD1,TRBJ2-7,.,TGTGCCAGCAGCTGGGGACAGGAGGAGTACTTC,CASSWGQEEYF
TRBV28,.,TRBJ2-1,.,TGTGCCAGCAGTGGAGGCAATGAGCAGTTCTTC,CASSGGNEQFF
TRBV2,TRBD1,TRBJ1-3,.,TGTGCCAGCAGTGAAGGGGACAGAGCTGGAAACACCATATATTTT,CASSEGDRAGNTIYF
TRBV19,.,TRBJ1-1,.,TGTGCCAGTAGTGTGAAATCGAGGGGCACTGAAGCTTTCTTT,CASSVKSRGTEAFF
TRBV10-3,TRBD1,TRBJ1-4,.,TGTGCCATCAGCCAGACAGGGGTTGGGGAAAAACTGTTTTTT,CAISQTGVGEKLFF
TRBV9,TRBD2,TRBJ2-5,.,TGTGCCAGCAGTGGGGAGGGAGAGACCCAGTACTTC,CASSGEGETQYF
TRBV14,.,TRBJ2-6,.,TGTGCCAGCAGTCAGGGGCTTTTCATAACCTCTGGGGCCAACGTCCTGACTTTC,CASSQGLFITSGANVLTF
TRBV7-9,TRBD1,TRBJ2-6,once,TGTGCCAGCAGCTTGGGACAGAGCGGGGCCAACGTCCTGACTTTC,CASSLGQSGANVLTF
TRBV2,.,TRBJ2-2,.,TGTGCCAGCAGTCCGACATTCACCGGGGAGCTGTTTTTT,CASSPTFTGELFF
TRBV7-9,.,TRBJ1-1,.,TGTGCCAGCAGCCTAACCACAGCGTTGAACACTGAAGCTTTCTTT,CASSLTTALNTEAFF
TRBV7-9,TRBD1,TRBJ2-6,.,TGTGCCAGCAGCCAACTGACAGGGGGCGCTGGGGCCAACGTCCTGACTTTC,CASSQLTGGAGANVLTF
TRBV30,.,TRBJ1-1,.,TGTGCCTGGAGGTACGAGGGTTTGGGCACTGAAGCTTTCTTT,CAWRYEGLGTEAFF
TRBV28,TRBD1,TRBJ1-1,.,TGTGCCAGCAGCCTCCCCCAGGGGGCCCTCGGGAACACTGAAGCTTTCTTT,CASSLPQGALGNTEAFF
TRBV5-1,.,TRBJ1-6,.,TGCGCCAGCAGCTTGGGGGGGTATAATTCACCCCTCCACTTT,CASSLGGYNSPLHF
TRBV4-1,TRBD1,TRBJ2-6,.,TGCGCCAGCAGCCAAGACCGGGACAGGGTGATATCTGGGGCCAACGTCCTGACTTTC,CASSQDRDRVISGANVLTF
TRBV6-5,TRBD1,TRBJ1-4,.,TGTGCCAGCAGTTACGTCCAGGGGGCTTCTAATGAAAAACTGTTTTTT,CASSYVQGASNEKLFF
TRBV6-6,.,TRBJ1-6,.,TGTGCCAGCAGTATACAGGGAAAAGCACCCCTCCACTTT,CASSIQGKAPLHF
TRBV6-5,.,TRBJ1-4,.,TGTGCCAGCAGTTCCGGACGTTACAATAATGAAAAACTGTTTTTT,CASSSGRYNNEKLFF
TRBV19,.,TRBJ1-1,.,TGTGCCAGTAACATGGGACCGCTCGGTTCTGAAGCTTTCTTT,CASNMGPLGSEAFF
TRBV11-2,TRBD2,TRBJ2-1,.,TGTGCCAGCAGCTTAGGTCCAGGCCCGGGACTAGCTATAATCTTC,CASSLGPGPGLAIIF
TRBV19,.,TRBJ2-7,.,TGTGCCAGTAGTATAGGTGGGAGCTCCTACGAGCAGTACTTC,CASSIGGSSYEQYF
TRBV5-4,TRBD1,TRBJ1-2,.,TGTGCCAGCAGCCAGACAGGGAATGGCTACACCTTC,CASSQTGNGYTF
TRBV5-1,TRBD1,TRBJ1-2,.,TGCGCCAGCAGCTTGGCGGGACAGGGGAGGGTTAACTATGGCTACACCTTC,CASSLAGQGRVNYGYTF
TRBV7-7,.,TRBJ2-2,.,TGTGCTAGCAGCTTAGAAGCGAGGGGCCAGCTGTTTTTT,CASSLEARGQLFF
TRBV28,.,TRBJ1-5,.,TGTGCCAGCAGTTTATGGGCGGACGGAAATCAGCCCCAGCATTTT,CASSLWADGNQPQHF
TRBV7-9,.,TRBJ1-4,once,TGTGCCAGCAGCAAGGGTAACGTTGATGAAAAACTGTTTTTT,CASSKGNVDEKLFF
TRBV15,.,TRBJ1-5,.,TGTGCCACCAGCAGAGAAGGTAGCAATCAGCCCCAGCATTTT,CATSREGSNQPQHF
TRBV10-1,TRBD2,TRBJ2-1,.,TGCGCCAGCAGTCCCCGAGGCGCTAGCGGCACAACTTACAATGAGCAGTTCTTC,CASSPRGASGTTYNEQFF
TRBV18,.,TRBJ2-2,.,TGTGCCAGCTCACCGACTGAGACCGGGGAGCTGTTTTTT,CASSPTETGELFF
TRBV5-1,TRBD2,TRBJ2-2,.,TGCGCCAGCAGCTCCGTGATAGCGGGAGGGCGGAGCACCGGGGAGCTGTTTTTT,CASSSVIAGGRSTGELFF
TRBV5-1,TRBD1,TRBJ2-3,.,TGCGCCAGCAGCATGATGGGACAGGGGCTCACAGATACGCAGTATTTT,CASSMMGQGLTDTQYF
TRBV7-8,.,TRBJ2-5,.,TGTGCCAGCAGGCCTGGCTGGGGGGACCTGCAAGAGACCCAGTACTTC,CASRPGWGDLQETQYF
TRBV14,TRBD2,TRBJ2-1,.,TGTGCCAGCAGCCGTGGACTAGCGGGATACGACCCCTACAATGAGCAGTTCTTC,CASSRGLAGYDPYNEQFF
TRBV5-4,.,TRBJ2-2,.,TGTGCCAGCAGCTCCGGACAGGGAGGGACCGGGGAGCTGTTTTTT,CASSSGQGGTGELFF
TRBV23-1,.,TRBJ2-7,.,TGCGCCAGCAGTCGGGTCGGGAGTAGCTCCTACGAGCAGTACTTC,CASSRVGSSSYEQYF
TRBV14,.,TRBJ2-7,.,TGTGCCAGCAGCACCCCGGGTAACGAGCAGTACTTC,CASSTPGNEQYF
TRBV27,TRBD1,TRBJ1-6,.,TGTGCCAGCAGTACGCAACCGGGACAGAAGGTGAGGAATTCACCCCTCCACTTT,CASSTQPGQKVRNSPLHF
TRBV30,TRBD2,TRBJ2-1,.,TGTGCCTGGAGTCGTCTAGCGGGGGTGGTTGGGCAGTTCTTC,CAWSRLAGVVGQFF
TRBV6-5,.,TRBJ1-1,.,TGTGCCAGCAGTTACTCCCGACAGATAGACACTGAAGCTTTCTTT,CASSYSRQIDTEAFF
TRBV7-9,.,TRBJ1-1,once,TGTGCCAGCAGCTCCCAACCTGGACGGGGGAACACTGAAGCTTTCTTT,CASSSQPGRGNTEAFF